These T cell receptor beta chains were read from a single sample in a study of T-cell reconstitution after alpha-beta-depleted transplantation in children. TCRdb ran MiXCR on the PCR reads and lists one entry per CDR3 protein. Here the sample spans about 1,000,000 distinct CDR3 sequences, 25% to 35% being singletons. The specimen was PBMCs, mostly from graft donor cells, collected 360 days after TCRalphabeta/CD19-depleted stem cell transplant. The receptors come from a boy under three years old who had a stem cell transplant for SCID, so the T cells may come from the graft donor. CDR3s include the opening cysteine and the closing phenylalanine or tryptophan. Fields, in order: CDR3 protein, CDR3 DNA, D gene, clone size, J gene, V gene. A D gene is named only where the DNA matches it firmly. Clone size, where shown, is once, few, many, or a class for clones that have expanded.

CASSSWAPNTEAFF | TGTGCCAGCAGCTCCTGGGCCCCGAACACTGAAGCTTTCTTT | NA | NA | TRBJ1-1 | TRBV6-1
CASSNGEGTEAFF | TGTGCCAGCTCTAACGGGGAGGGAACTGAAGCTTTCTTT | NA | NA | TRBJ1-1 | TRBV18
CASSPSSGTVNTEAFF | TGTGCCAGCTCACCATCATCCGGCACGGTGAACACTGAAGCTTTCTTT | NA | few | TRBJ1-1 | TRBV18
CASSPGQATSYEQYF | TGCGCCAGCAGCCCCGGACAGGCAACTTCCTACGAGCAGTACTTC | TRBD1 | few | TRBJ2-7 | TRBV5-1
CSVEVDPNEKLFF | TGCAGCGTTGAAGTCGATCCTAATGAAAAACTGTTTTTT | NA | NA | TRBJ1-4 | TRBV29-1
CASIKQGADEQYF | TGTGCCAGCATCAAACAGGGGGCGGACGAGCAGTACTTC | TRBD1 | once | TRBJ2-7 | TRBV2
CASSLSPGQGGPSYEQYF | TGTGCCAGCAGCTTATCACCGGGACAGGGGGGACCCTCCTACGAGCAGTACTTC | TRBD1 | NA | TRBJ2-7 | TRBV11-1
CASSLLGGPSYEQYF | TGTGCCAGTAGCCTTTTGGGGGGTCCCTCCTACGAGCAGTACTTC | NA | NA | TRBJ2-7 | TRBV19
CASSYEYRGSEAFF | TGTGCCAGCAGTTACGAGTACAGGGGATCTGAAGCTTTCTTT | TRBD1 | few | TRBJ1-1 | TRBV6-2/TRBV6-3
CATSRDGGQGRPNEQFF | TGTGCCACCAGCAGAGATGGGGGACAGGGGCGCCCCAATGAGCAGTTCTTC | TRBD1 | NA | TRBJ2-1 | TRBV15
CSAPRLAGRSDTQYF | TGCAGTGCTCCGAGACTAGCGGGGAGATCAGATACGCAGTATTTT | TRBD2 | NA | TRBJ2-3 | TRBV20-1
CSARGGSAVGNQPQHF | TGCAGTGCTAGGGGGGGATCTGCTGTGGGCAATCAGCCCCAGCATTTT | NA | many | TRBJ1-5 | TRBV20-1
CASSGRQGDYGYTF | TGTGCCAGCAGCGGAAGACAGGGGGACTATGGCTACACCTTC | TRBD1 | few | TRBJ1-2 | TRBV7-8
CAIQEGTGSYEQYF | TGTGCCATCCAAGAGGGCACAGGTTCCTACGAGCAGTACTTC | NA | few | TRBJ2-7 | TRBV10-3
CASRTGPTGIQYF | TGTGCCAGCAGGACCGGGCCCACAGGCATTCAGTACTTC | NA | few | TRBJ2-4 | TRBV4-2
CASSSRSLAYSPLHF | TGTGCCAGCAGCTCCCGATCCCTGGCGTATTCACCCCTCCACTTT | NA | NA | TRBJ1-6 | TRBV7-2
CASRGPENHEQFF | TGTGCCAGCAGGGGTCCCGAGAACCATGAGCAGTTCTTC | NA | few | TRBJ2-1 | TRBV3-1
CASSFAPSGANVLTF | TGTGCCAGCAGTTTTGCTCCCTCTGGGGCCAACGTCCTGACTTTC | NA | few | TRBJ2-6 | TRBV27
CASSFDKRTRDYGYTF | TGTGCCAGCAGCTTTGATAAACGGACTAGAGACTATGGCTACACCTTC | NA | NA | TRBJ1-2 | TRBV7-9
CASSSDLAGIFSGANVLTF | TGTGCCAGCAGCTCGGACCTAGCGGGGATTTTTTCTGGGGCCAACGTCCTGACTTTC | TRBD2 | few | TRBJ2-6 | TRBV11-2
CASREPGEQFF | TGTGCCAGCAGGGAGCCCGGGGAGCAGTTCTTC | NA | NA | TRBJ2-1 | TRBV2
CASSQDYGTPIEQFF | TGCGCCAGCAGCCAAGATTACGGGACCCCCATTGAGCAGTTCTTC | NA | few | TRBJ2-1 | TRBV4-3
CSASDVYEQYF | TGCAGTGCCAGCGACGTCTACGAGCAGTACTTC | NA | NA | TRBJ2-7 | TRBV20-1
CASSLFIGRETQYF | TGCGCCAGCAGCTTGTTTATAGGGCGAGAGACCCAGTACTTC | NA | few | TRBJ2-5 | TRBV5-1
CASRSTGPQVGQYF | TGTGCCAGCAGATCTACCGGGCCCCAGGTAGGGCAGTACTTC | NA | few | TRBJ2-7 | TRBV5-5
CSAWGGWESPDYNEQFF | TGCAGTGCTTGGGGTGGTTGGGAGTCCCCCGATTACAATGAGCAGTTCTTC | NA | few | TRBJ2-1 | TRBV20-1
CASSYPGSLDYEQYF | TGTGCCAGCAGTTACCCCGGGAGTCTGGACTACGAGCAGTACTTC | NA | NA | TRBJ2-7 | TRBV6-5
CASSQATSPETQYF | TGCGCCAGCAGCCAAGCGACGAGCCCAGAGACCCAGTACTTC | NA | NA | TRBJ2-5 | TRBV4-3
CSAQSGISYNEQFF | TGCAGTGCTCAAAGCGGAATCTCCTACAATGAGCAGTTCTTC | NA | few | TRBJ2-1 | TRBV20-1
CSASPRAKNTEAFF | TGCAGCGCATCACCCAGGGCCAAGAACACTGAAGCTTTCTTT | NA | NA | TRBJ1-1 | TRBV29-1
CSASPQGTYTEAFF | TGCAGTGCTAGCCCACAGGGGACCTACACTGAAGCTTTCTTT | TRBD1 | few | TRBJ1-1 | TRBV20-1
CASLRDRGPNTEAFF | TGTGCCAGCCTCCGGGACAGGGGGCCAAACACTGAAGCTTTCTTT | TRBD1 | few | TRBJ1-1 | TRBV28
CASSEQQKTNEKLFF | TGTGCCAGCAGTGAACAGCAGAAAACTAATGAAAAACTGTTTTTT | NA | NA | TRBJ1-4 | TRBV6-1
CASSLALLAGGRETQYF | TGCGCCAGCAGCTTGGCCCTGCTAGCGGGGGGTCGGGAGACCCAGTACTTC | TRBD2 | NA | TRBJ2-5 | TRBV5-1
CASSTQTSGGPYEQYF | TGTGCCAGCAGCACCCAAACTAGCGGGGGTCCCTACGAGCAGTACTTC | TRBD2 | NA | TRBJ2-7 | TRBV5-5
CASIAGGTNTGELFF | TGTGCCAGCATTGCAGGGGGGACGAACACCGGGGAGCTGTTTTTT | NA | NA | TRBJ2-2 | TRBV2
CASSLAPSTDTQYF | TGTGCCAGCAGCTTGGCCCCTAGCACAGATACGCAGTATTTT | NA | many | TRBJ2-3 | TRBV5-8
CSASVLEGGSNSPLHF | TGCAGTGCTAGTGTGCTTGAAGGGGGCTCTAATTCACCCCTCCACTTT | TRBD1 | few | TRBJ1-6 | TRBV20-1
CASNSDLRQAAQYF | TGCGCCAGCAATTCGGACCTCAGGCAAGCGGCCCAGTACTTC | NA | NA | TRBJ2-5 | TRBV5-1
CAWSYGTDTQYF | TGTGCCTGGAGCTATGGCACAGATACGCAGTATTTT | NA | NA | TRBJ2-3 | TRBV30
CASSTPWGLSGNTIYF | TGTGCCAGCAGTACGCCGTGGGGGCTCTCTGGAAACACCATATATTTT | NA | few | TRBJ1-3 | TRBV7-2
CSVGGSYNEQFF | TGCAGCGTGGGGGGCTCCTACAATGAGCAGTTCTTC | NA | NA | TRBJ2-1 | TRBV29-1
CASSRGSGVDTQYF | TGCGCCAGCAGCAGAGGGAGCGGGGTAGATACGCAGTATTTT | TRBD2 | few | TRBJ2-3 | TRBV5-1
CASSWGGGQETQYF | TGCGCCAGCAGCTGGGGCGGGGGCCAAGAGACCCAGTACTTC | TRBD2 | NA | TRBJ2-5 | TRBV5-1
CASSLGGVNYNEQFF | TGTGCCAGCAGCTTAGGCGGGGTAAACTACAATGAGCAGTTCTTC | NA | few | TRBJ2-1 | TRBV7-3
CASSGPSRDTEAFF | TGTGCCAGTTCGGGTCCTTCGAGGGACACTGAAGCTTTCTTT | NA | few | TRBJ1-1 | TRBV2
CASSFVVGGAISGNTIYF | TGTGCCAGCAGTTTCGTAGTGGGGGGGGCTATCTCTGGAAACACCATATATTTT | NA | few | TRBJ1-3 | TRBV12-3/TRBV12-4
CASSVQGSRQPQHF | TGTGCCAGCAGTGTCCAGGGGTCGAGGCAGCCCCAGCATTTT | NA | few | TRBJ1-5 | TRBV28
CASSFPFRGRETQYF | TGTGCCAGCAGTTTCCCCTTTAGGGGGCGGGAGACCCAGTACTTC | TRBD1 | once | TRBJ2-5 | TRBV28
CASSHAPAPGLGDTEAFF | TGCGCCAGCAGCCATGCTCCTGCCCCAGGGTTAGGGGACACTGAAGCTTTCTTT | NA | NA | TRBJ1-1 | TRBV4-1
CASSHAIGEQFF | TGTGCCAGCAGCCACGCCATCGGTGAGCAGTTCTTC | NA | NA | TRBJ2-1 | TRBV14
CASSQGTGWNSPLHF | TGTGCCAGCAGCCAAGGGACGGGATGGAATTCACCCCTCCACTTT | NA | few | TRBJ1-6 | TRBV7-6
CSARGPAGFGKDTGELFF | TGCAGTGCTAGGGGACCGGCGGGGTTTGGCAAAGACACCGGGGAGCTGTTTTTT | NA | NA | TRBJ2-2 | TRBV20-1
CASSLSLAGGDTQYF | TGTGCCAGCAGTTTATCCCTAGCGGGGGGAGATACGCAGTATTTT | TRBD2 | few | TRBJ2-3 | TRBV27
CSVEKGLNTEAFF | TGCAGCGTTGAAAAGGGGTTGAACACTGAAGCTTTCTTT | NA | few | TRBJ1-1 | TRBV29-1